The 26 T cell receptor beta chains in this list originate from one sample, sequenced in a study of shared clonotypes between healthy human individuals. Sequenced by immunoSEQ multiplex PCR; TCRdb stores in-frame clones only, minus some. The table shows just over 2,000,000 clones, with 90% to 95% occurring only once. The sequencing input was naive CD4+ T cells sorted from blood. Noted subset: CD45RA+ positively selected. The receptors originated from a man between 18 and 35 years old in good health.

The chain has TRBV6-1 and TRBJ2-2; 8 bases align to TRBD1. CDR1 and CDR2 (germline): MNHNS, SASEGT. The CDR3 is made up of 15 amino acids. Trimming took 5 bases from V and 4 from J; bases not matched to a gene: 6. CDR3 DNA: TGTGCCAGCAGTCGACAGGGGTGGATCACCGGGGAGCTGTTTTTT. It is translated as CASSRQGWITGELFF.

About this clone itself: The sample contains more than one DNA sequence encoding this CDR3. The genes are TRBV29-1 and TRBJ1-2; maybe TRBD1 (5 bases). Germline CDR1 reads SQVTM; CDR2 reads ANQGSEA. Trimming left V 3 bases short and J 3 bases short, with 5 bases between. This CDR3 is built from 11 residues. This CDR3 reads CSVDRDYGYTF. The CDR3 bases are TGCAGCGTTGACAGGGACTATGGCTACACCTTC. The whole variable domain, filled in from reference TRBV29-1 and TRBJ1-2, reads SAVISQKPSRDICQRGTSLTIQCQVDSQVTMMFWYRQQPGQSLTLIATANQGSEATYESGFVIDKFPISRPNLTFSTLTVSNMSPEDSSIYLCSVDRDYGYTFGSGTRLTVV.

For this clone: In the same sample, other DNA sequences code for this CDR3. V gene TRBV2 combines with J gene TRBJ1-2; D is unclear. Germline V CDR1 and CDR2: SNHLY, FYNNEI. Trimming stripped 4 bases from V and 8 bases from J, with 14 bases between. The CDR3 is 13 amino acids. The CDR3 region has the DNA TGTGCCAGCAGTGTGGGTAGGGAGGGCGGCTACACCTTC. Translation gives CASSVGREGGYTF.

The V call is TRBV5-1, the J call TRBJ1-1; D is possibly TRBD1 (5 bases). The CDR3 length is 14 residues. Trimming removed 1 base at V and 1 base at J, with 8 bases between. The germline V gene has CDR1 SGHRS and CDR2 YFSETQ. The DNA for the CDR3 is TGCGCCAGCAGCTTGTTCGACAGGAACACTGAAGCTTTCTTT. Amino acid sequence: CASSLFDRNTEAFF.

The rearrangement uses TRBV4-1 and TRBJ2-3, with D possibly matching TRBD1 (5 bases). Germline assignment: CDR1 MGHRA and CDR2 YSYEKL. The CDR3 runs 16 residues. Trimming cost V 0 bases and J 2 bases, with 12 bases left between them. The CDR3, as DNA: TGCGCCAGCAGCCAAGATTCGAAGGGGATCACAGATACGCAGTATTTT. Translated, it gives CASSQDSKGITDTQYF.

This chain uses TRBV5-8 with TRBJ2-5, with D maybe TRBD2 (6 bases). The CDR3 covers 13 residues. The V gene's germline CDR1 is SGHTS and CDR2 YDEGEE. Trimming stripped 7 bases from V and 3 bases from J, with 13 bases between. The CDR3 spells CASLRGPKETQYF. DNA of the CDR3: TGTGCCAGCTTGCGGGGACCTAAAGAGACCCAGTACTTC.

The gene calls are TRBV5-1 and TRBJ1-1; maybe TRBD1 (6 bases). V shed 4 bases and J shed 0 bases, with 10 bases lying between them. The CDR3 extends over 14 amino acids. CDR1 is SGHRS, CDR2 YFSETQ, per germline. CDR3 coding DNA: TGCGCCAGCAGCGATCGACAGGTGAACACTGAAGCTTTCTTT. Its protein product is CASSDRQVNTEAFF.

This chain joins TRBV5-4 and TRBJ2-5; D unresolved. The germline V gene has CDR1 SGHNT and CDR2 YYREEE (reference sequence). V was trimmed by 3 bases and J by 5 bases, leaving 8 bases between them. The CDR3 extends over 12 amino acids. The CDR3 is CASSSTQETQYF. The CDR3 nucleotides read TGTGCCAGCAGCTCGACACAGGAGACCCAGTACTTC.

This clone was recorded once. This chain uses TRBV10-3 with TRBJ1-4; D call uncertain. Deletions cut 10 bases from V and 0 bases from J, with 15 bases between. Per the germline V gene, CDR1 is ENHRY and CDR2 is SYGVKD. The CDR3 consists of 15 residues. Written as DNA, the CDR3 is TGTGCCACCGCAGAGGAAAGGACAACTAATGAAAAACTGTTTTTT. It translates to CATAEERTTNEKLFF.

The chain is built from TRBV13 and TRBJ1-3; possible D gene TRBD1, 5 bases. Between the trimmed V and J ends, which lost 2 bases and 0 bases, there was a span of 11 bases. Germline-derived CDR1 and CDR2 are PRHDT and FYEKMQ (reference sequence). The CDR3 sequence is 16 residues long. In DNA form, the CDR3 reads TGTGCCAGCAGCTTACGGGACGGAAGCTCTGGAAACACCATATATTTT. Translating it yields CASSLRDGSSGNTIYF.

The rearrangement joins TRBV6-6 to TRBJ1-2; 10 bases are a match to TRBD1. The CDR3 totals 16 residues. The V and J ends lost 1 base and 3 bases, in that order; junction bases with no gene match: 5. Germline CDR1 and CDR2: MNHNY and SVGAGI (reference sequence). In DNA, the CDR3 is TGTGCCAGCAGTTACTTACCGGGACAGGGGCACTATGGCTACACCTTC. Translating it yields CASSYLPGQGHYGYTF.

Regarding this clone: The same CDR3 arises from other DNA sequences in this sample as well. The chain recombines TRBV18 with TRBJ1-2; the D gene is possibly TRBD1 (5 bases). The CDR3 totals 14 residues. Germline V gene data show CDR1 as KGHSH and CDR2 as LQKENI. V gave up 2 bases and J gave up 3 bases, with 10 bases separating them. The CDR3 DNA sequence: TGTGCCAGCTCACCATCCGGGGGAGACTATGGCTACACCTTC. It yields the protein CASSPSGGDYGYTF. The full variable domain, rest sourced from reference TRBV18 and TRBJ1-2, is NAGVMQNPRHLVRRRGQEARLRCSPMKGHSHVYWYRQLPEEGLKFMVYLQKENIIDESGMPKERFSAEFPKEGPSILRIQQVVRGDSAAYFCASSPSGGDYGYTFGSGTRLTVV.

The CDR3 spells CASSITPSGANVLTF. The CDR3 DNA follows: TGTGCCAGTAGTATTACACCCTCTGGGGCCAACGTCCTGACTTTC. The chain recombines TRBV19 with TRBJ2-6; D remains unclear. Trimming removed 3 bases at V and 0 bases at J, with 6 bases between. The CDR3 is made up of 15 amino acids. Germline V gene sequence: CDR1 LNHDA, CDR2 SQIVND (reference sequence).

The CDR3 DNA reads TGTGCCAGCTCAGGGGCACAGGGGGGTTCGCCGTACTTC. Protein: CASSGAQGGSPYF. The rearrangement joins TRBV2 to TRBJ2-7; 8 bases match TRBD1. Losses at the gene ends were 8 bases for V and 12 bases for J; bases not matched to a gene: 15. This CDR3 is built from 13 residues. Germline V lookup: CDR1 SNHLY, CDR2 FYNNEI.

The J gene is TRBJ2-3, the V gene TRBV7-9; no firm D call. CDR3 length equals 12 residues. Trimming took 5 bases from V and 4 from J, leaving 7 bases between them. Germline V gene sequence: CDR1 SEHNR, CDR2 FQNEAQ (reference sequence). DNA for the CDR3: TGTGCCAGCAGCCGTGACTCAGATACGCAGTATTTT. Amino acid sequence: CASSRDSDTQYF.

The CDR3 loop reads CASSLTGGTLYEQYF. The DNA of the CDR3 is TGCGCCAGCAGCCTCACGGGGGGCACCCTCTACGAGCAGTACTTC. The genes are TRBV5-1 and TRBJ2-7; D possibly corresponds to TRBD2 (7 bases). Germline CDR1 reads SGHRS; CDR2 reads YFSETQ. Trimming took off 4 bases at V and 3 bases at J, with 17 bases between the two ends. This CDR3 has 15 amino acids.

V usage is TRBV6-5 and J usage is TRBJ1-1; 7 bases map to TRBD1. Germline assignment: CDR1 MNHEY and CDR2 SVGAGI. The CDR3 consists of 13 residues. The trim removed 8 bases at V and 4 bases at J, leaving 7 bases unmatched. Here the CDR3 reads CASGGQAGTEAFF. In nucleotides, the CDR3 is TGTGCCAGCGGTGGACAGGCCGGCACTGAAGCTTTCTTT.

The V and J genes are TRBV28 and TRBJ2-7, with D maybe TRBD1 (5 bases). Trimming shortened V by 6 bases and J by 6 bases, and 12 bases separated the two germline ends. The germline gives CDR1 MDHEN, CDR2 SYDVKM. The CDR3 covers 12 residues. The CDR3 DNA sequence: TGTGCCAGCAGGAGGCAGGGAAGCGAGCAGTACTTC. Protein sequence: CASRRQGSEQYF.

This chain uses TRBV5-1 with TRBJ1-5; TRBD1 aligns across 10 bases. Germline V lookup: CDR1 SGHRS, CDR2 YFSETQ. Germline trimming cut 4 bases from V and 0 bases from J; bases unmatched to any gene: 10. The CDR3 consists of 18 residues. As DNA, the CDR3 is TGCGCCAGCAGCCCGGGAGGGACAGGGGCCGGTAGCAATCAGCCCCAGCATTTT. Translated, it gives CASSPGGTGAGSNQPQHF.

The gene calls are TRBV4-1 and TRBJ1-4; D not certain. Between the trimmed V and J ends, which lost 0 bases and 8 bases, there was a span of 19 bases. This CDR3 contains 17 residues. CDR1 and CDR2 from the germline V gene are MGHRA and YSYEKL. CDR3 sequence: CASSQDLANGEGEKLFF. The CDR3, as DNA: TGCGCCAGCAGCCAAGATCTGGCCAACGGGGAGGGAGAAAAACTGTTTTTT.

The gene calls are TRBV4-1 and TRBJ2-1, with unresolved D. This CDR3 spans 15 amino acids. The V end was cut by 1 base, the J end by 0 bases, with 7 bases between. The germline CDR1 and CDR2 sequences are MGHRA and YSYEKL. In DNA form, the CDR3 reads TGCGCCAGCAGCCAAGTTTGGATCTCCTACAATGAGCAGTTCTTC. Its translation is CASSQVWISYNEQFF.

As regards this clone: The identical CDR3 is also encoded by other nucleotide sequences in the sample. This sequence joins TRBV5-1 and TRBJ1-1; D is possibly TRBD1 (5 bases). The germline V gene encodes CDR1 SGHRS and CDR2 YFSETQ. This CDR3 is built from 13 residues. Trimming pared 0 bases from V and 2 bases from J, leaving 5 bases between. The CDR3 sequence: CASSLGTNTEAFF. DNA for the CDR3: TGCGCCAGCAGCTTGGGGACAAACACTGAAGCTTTCTTT.

The rearrangement joins TRBV6-5 to TRBJ2-3; 7 bases match TRBD2. This CDR3 is built from 13 residues. Per germline, CDR1 MNHEY and CDR2 SVGAGI. The V and J ends lost 6 bases and 6 bases, in that order; junction bases with no gene match: 6. The CDR3 DNA sequence: TGTGCCAGCAGAGGGACTACTGACGATACGCAGTATTTT. It codes for CASRGTTDDTQYF.

This clone was recorded only once. The chain employs TRBV5-8 and TRBJ1-2, with a tentative D call TRBD1 (5 bases). Germline V lookup: CDR1 SGHTS, CDR2 YDEGEE. The CDR3 covers 16 residues. The ends were cut back, 4 bases at V and 4 bases at J, with 20 bases in the middle. This CDR3 reads CASSPDRGRDGYGYTF. CDR3 in DNA: TGTGCCAGCAGCCCAGATCGGGGGAGAGACGGCTATGGCTACACCTTC.

The chain links TRBV5-1 to TRBJ1-1; 7 nucleotides agree with TRBD1. Germline V lookup: CDR1 SGHRS, CDR2 YFSETQ. V gave up 0 bases and J gave up 5 bases; unmatched junction bases: 7. This CDR3 comprises 15 residues. CDR3 coding DNA: TGCGCCAGCAGCTTGGGTAGGGACAGAAGGACTGAAGCTTTCTTT. Translation: CASSLGRDRRTEAFF.

The CDR3 DNA sequence: TGTGCCAGCAGCGGCCCTGGGATTGACTACAATGAGCAGTTCTTC. This gives the protein CASSGPGIDYNEQFF. The chain uses TRBV5-4 and TRBJ2-1, with unresolved D. The CDR3 has 15 amino acids. Trimming shortened V by 4 bases and J by 3 bases, and 14 bases separated the two germline ends. In germline, CDR1 is SGHNT, CDR2 YYREEE (reference sequence).